This is a list of T cell receptor beta chains from one sample in a study of T cells in tuberculosis. Libraries were prepared by immunoSEQ multiplex PCR; TCRdb keeps only in-frame clonotypes and omits some of them. The profile covers tens of thousands of clones, with roughly 93% appearing a single time and around 1.8% taken by the ten largest. Sequencing used CD1b-GMM tetramer-negative cells sorted from PBMCs. The receptor source for this set is an adult woman with latent tuberculosis. The CDR3 runs from the conserved cysteine through the conserved F or W. A D gene is named only where the DNA matches it firmly. Size tells how often a clone was seen (once, few, many) or the class of an expanded clone, and some rows leave it out.

CDR3nt	CDR3aa	abundance	d_gene	v_gene	j_gene
TGTGCCAGTAGTATAGAACTGACAGGGATAACCTCAACTAATGAAAAACTGTTTTTT	CASSIELTGITSTNEKLFF	-	TRBD1	TRBV19	TRBJ1-4
TGTGCCAGCAGCCGCGGTGGGGCCTGCACCTTC	CASSRGGACTF	-	-	TRBV6-5	TRBJ1-2
TGCGCCAGCAGCTTGCGGGGAGATAGCAATCAGCCCCAGCATTTT	CASSLRGDSNQPQHF	-	-	TRBV5-1	TRBJ1-5
TGCGCCAGCAGCCAAGACAGGGGCCGGGGCACTGAAGCTTTCTTT	CASSQDRGRGTEAFF	-	-	TRBV4-3	TRBJ1-1
TGCAGCGTTGAGGGGGGAGGCGATACGCAGTATTTT	CSVEGGGDTQYF	-	-	TRBV29-1	TRBJ2-3
TGTGCCAGCGGGGGACTTTCGGAGCAGTACTTC	CASGGLSEQYF	-	-	TRBV6-1	TRBJ2-7
TGTGCCAGCAGTTTCGAGGGACACGGGTTGTTCTTC	CASSFEGHGLFF	-	-	TRBV7-9	TRBJ2-1
TGTGCCAGCAGCGACGCACGAGGTAGCGGGGGCTTCGTCGAGCAGTACTTC	CASSDARGSGGFVEQYF	-	TRBD2	TRBV5-6	TRBJ2-7
TGTGCCAGTGCCCAGGGAGGACCCCAGCATTTT	CASAQGGPQHF	once	-	TRBV19	TRBJ1-5
TGTGCCAGCAGCGTAGACAGTAAAGAGACCCAGTACTTC	CASSVDSKETQYF	-	-	TRBV7-9	TRBJ2-5
TGTGCCAGCTCACCCCCGGGCAATCAGCCCCAGCATTTT	CASSPPGNQPQHF	few	-	TRBV18	TRBJ1-5
TGTGCCAGCAGCCCCGGGACTAGCGACCACGAGCAGTACTTC	CASSPGTSDHEQYF	once	TRBD2	TRBV5-6	TRBJ2-7
TGTGCCAGCAGTGATTCCGGGACATTTTACAATGAGCAGTTCTTC	CASSDSGTFYNEQFF	-	-	TRBV25-1	TRBJ2-1
TGTGCCAGCAGCAAACAGGGGAGAAACAACAATGAGCAGTTCTTC	CASSKQGRNNNEQFF	-	TRBD1	TRBV27	TRBJ2-1
TGTGCCAGCAGCTCCACTGCACTAGATACGCAGTATTTT	CASSSTALDTQYF	-	-	TRBV7-9	TRBJ2-3
TGTGCCAGCAGCATGACAGGGGGCAAGGTTACTGAAGCTTTCTTT	CASSMTGGKVTEAFF	-	TRBD1	TRBV5-6	TRBJ1-1
TGTGCCAGCAGTCCTTGGGCCAATAATGAAAAACTGTTTTTT	CASSPWANNEKLFF	-	-	TRBV27	TRBJ1-4
TGTGCCAGCAGAGTTACGGGGATATATGGCTACACCTTC	CASRVTGIYGYTF	-	-	TRBV28	TRBJ1-2
TGTGCCAGCAGCCGACGGGGGCGGGGGTTCAACGAGCAGTACTTC	CASSRRGRGFNEQYF	once	-	TRBV5-4	TRBJ2-7
TGTGCCAGCATTTGGACTAGCGGGTACAATGAGCAGTTCTTC	CASIWTSGYNEQFF	-	TRBD2	TRBV2	TRBJ2-1
TGTGCCAGCAGTTTAACAGGGGATAATTCACCCCTCCACTTT	CASSLTGDNSPLHF	-	TRBD1	TRBV28	TRBJ1-6
TGTGCCAGCAGCCAAAATAGCGGGGGGCTAAAAGATACGCAGTATTTT	CASSQNSGGLKDTQYF	-	TRBD2	TRBV7-2	TRBJ2-3
TGTGCCAGCAGACGGACAGGGGCTGAAGCTTTCTTT	CASRRTGAEAFF	-	TRBD1	TRBV6-5	TRBJ1-1
TGTGCCAGCAGCTTAGGGGCGGGGGGCGTCTCCTACGAGCAGTACTTC	CASSLGAGGVSYEQYF	few	TRBD2	TRBV7-2	TRBJ2-7
TGCGCCAGCAGCTCACAGGGGAGCTCTGGAAACACCATATATTTT	CASSSQGSSGNTIYF	few	TRBD1	TRBV5-1	TRBJ1-3
TGTGCCAGCAGTTTACGGGCATTTAGCGGGGGGCAAGAGACCCAGTACTTC	CASSLRAFSGGQETQYF	-	TRBD2	TRBV27	TRBJ2-5
TGTGCCAGCAGTTGGGGAGGGGCGGCGAACACTGAAGCTTTCTTT	CASSWGGAANTEAFF	-	-	TRBV25-1	TRBJ1-1
TGTGCCAGCAGCTTGGCGGGGGCACGCTATGGCTACACCTTC	CASSLAGARYGYTF	-	-	TRBV7-2	TRBJ1-2
-	CASSWGDGTSLFF	-	-	TRBV5-1	TRBJ2-1
TGTGCCTGGAGCCCGCGAGGGGAGACCCAGTACTTC	CAWSPRGETQYF	-	-	TRBV30	TRBJ2-5
TGTGCCAGCAGCTTAGCGCGGGGAGGCACAGATACGCAGTATTTT	CASSLARGGTDTQYF	-	-	TRBV7-2	TRBJ2-3
TGTGCCAGCAGCCACCGGACAGGGTCAAATGAAAAACTGTTTTTT	CASSHRTGSNEKLFF	few	TRBD1	TRBV5-5	TRBJ1-4
TGTGCCAGCAGCCAAGAGTTAGCGGGGAATCAGTTCTTC	CASSQELAGNQFF	once	TRBD2	TRBV14	TRBJ2-1
TGCAGCGTGGATACAGGGGGCCGGGATGAAAAACTGTTTTTT	CSVDTGGRDEKLFF	-	TRBD1	TRBV29-1	TRBJ1-4
TGCGCCAGCAGCCAAGTGGCGGGGGCGAACACCGGGGAGCTGTTTTTT	CASSQVAGANTGELFF	-	TRBD2	TRBV4-3	TRBJ2-2
TGTGCCAGCAGCCGCACCAGGAGGGGGCTGGGGGAGCAGTTCTTC	CASSRTRRGLGEQFF	-	-	TRBV4-2	TRBJ2-1
TGTGCCAGCAGTGCTTGGCAGGGGAGCTCCTACGAGCAGTACTTC	CASSAWQGSSYEQYF	-	-	TRBV6-5	TRBJ2-7
TGTGCCAGCAGCCCCCGGGACAACCCTTACGAGCAGTACTTC	CASSPRDNPYEQYF	-	-	TRBV5-5	TRBJ2-7
TGCGCCAGCAGCACCGGACAGGGGGATTGGGTCACTGAAGCTTTCTTT	CASSTGQGDWVTEAFF	-	TRBD1	TRBV5-1	TRBJ1-1
TGTGCCAGCAGTTTCTTGGGACATAGCAATCAGCCCCAGCATTTT	CASSFLGHSNQPQHF	-	-	TRBV27	TRBJ1-5
TGCGCCAGCAGCCCCACAGGGGACTCGTCCTACGAGCAGTACTTC	CASSPTGDSSYEQYF	once	-	TRBV4-3	TRBJ2-7
TGTGCTTCGCGGGGGCCCACTGAAGCTTTCTTT	CASRGPTEAFF	-	-	TRBV28	TRBJ1-1
TGTGCCAGCAGTTACTCTAGCGGGGGCCTTGTCGGGGAGCTGTTTTTT	CASSYSSGGLVGELFF	-	TRBD2	TRBV6-5	TRBJ2-2
TGTGCCAGCAGCCCCAGACAGGGCTCCTACGAGCAGTACTTC	CASSPRQGSYEQYF	-	TRBD1	TRBV11-2	TRBJ2-7
TGTGCCATCAGTAGCGGGGGGAGCACAGATACGCAGTATTTT	CAISSGGSTDTQYF	-	TRBD2	TRBV10-3	TRBJ2-3
TGTGCCAGCAGCTTAGGAGGCAAAGACCATCGAGGAAACACCATATATTTT	CASSLGGKDHRGNTIYF	-	-	TRBV7-2	TRBJ1-3
TGTGCCAGTAGCAAGGGGACCCGGGACACCTCCCACGAGCAGTACTTC	CASSKGTRDTSHEQYF	-	-	TRBV19	TRBJ2-7
TGTGCCAGGCGGGACAGGATTAGCAATCAGCCCCAGCATTTT	CARRDRISNQPQHF	-	TRBD1	TRBV19	TRBJ1-5
TGCGCCAGCAGCTTAGGGGGGACAGGGGGCTCGGGACAGGCTTTCTTT	CASSLGGTGGSGQAFF	-	TRBD1	TRBV5-1	TRBJ1-1
TGTGCCAGCAGCATGGGGGGACTAGCGAGAACAGATACGCAGTATTTT	CASSMGGLARTDTQYF	-	TRBD2	TRBV7-8	TRBJ2-3
TGTGCCAGCATGGCGGGGGGCCAGGAGGAGCAGTTCTTC	CASMAGGQEEQFF	-	TRBD2	TRBV2	TRBJ2-1
TGTGCCAGCAGCTTCGGGAGGGGACAAGCTTTCTTT	CASSFGRGQAFF	-	-	TRBV13	TRBJ1-1
TGTGCCAGCAGGAAGACAGATAACTATGGCTACACCTTC	CASRKTDNYGYTF	-	-	TRBV6-6	TRBJ1-2
TGCGCCAGCAGTGAGTCCCCTCTAGCGGGGGGCACAGATACGCAGTATTTT	CASSESPLAGGTDTQYF	-	TRBD2	TRBV10-2	TRBJ2-3
TGTGCCAGTAGGGGGGACAGAGTGTCTAACTATGGCTACACCTTC	CASRGDRVSNYGYTF	-	TRBD1	TRBV19	TRBJ1-2
TGCGCCAGCAGCCAAGATGGGGGAGGTGGCGGGGCTTATGGCTACACCTTC	CASSQDGGGGGAYGYTF	-	-	TRBV4-3	TRBJ1-2
TGTGCCAGCAGCTCAGGGACTAGCGGGGGGGCTACGCAGTATTTT	CASSSGTSGGATQYF	once	TRBD2	TRBV13	TRBJ2-3